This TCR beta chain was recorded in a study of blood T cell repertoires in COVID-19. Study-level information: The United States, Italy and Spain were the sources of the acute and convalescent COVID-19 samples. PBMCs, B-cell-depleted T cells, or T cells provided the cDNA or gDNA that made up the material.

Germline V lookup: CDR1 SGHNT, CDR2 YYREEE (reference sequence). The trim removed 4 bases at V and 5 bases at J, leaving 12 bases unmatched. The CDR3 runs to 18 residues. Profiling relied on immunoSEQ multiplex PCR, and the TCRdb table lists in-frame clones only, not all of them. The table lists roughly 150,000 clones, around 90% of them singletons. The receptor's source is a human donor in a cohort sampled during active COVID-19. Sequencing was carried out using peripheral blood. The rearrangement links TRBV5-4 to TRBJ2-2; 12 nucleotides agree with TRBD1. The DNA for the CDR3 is TGTGCCAGCAGCGGCGGGACAGGGGGCATCCTTGGGACCGGGGAGCTGTTTTTT. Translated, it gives CASSGGTGGILGTGELFF.